The 32 T cell receptor beta chains reported below all come from one sample, sequenced in a study of blood T cell repertoires in COVID-19. Sequencing used immunoSEQ multiplex PCR; TCRdb keeps in-frame clones, though not all of them. The sample holds a few hundred thousand clones, about three quarters seen once. Sequenced sample: peripheral blood. The receptors come from a woman aged 80 or over with acute or convalescent COVID-19.

This clone was recorded once. This chain joins TRBV13 and TRBJ1-4; 7 nucleotides match TRBD1. CDR1 and CDR2 from the germline V gene are PRHDT and FYEKMQ (reference sequence). Trimming at V came to 5 bases and at J to 7 bases, leaving 13 bases not matched to a gene. CDR3 length: 16 residues. For the CDR3, the DNA is TGTGCCAGCAGCCTCACGGGGGATCCAGGGGGTGAAAAACTGTTTTTT. It is translated as CASSLTGDPGGEKLFF. Together with reference TRBV13 and TRBJ1-4, the CDR3 gives the full variable domain: AAGVIQSPRHLIKEKRETATLKCYPIPRHDTVYWYQQGPGQDPQFLISFYEKMQSDKGSIPDRFSAQQFSDYHSELNMSSLELGDSALYFCASSLTGDPGGEKLFFGSGTQLSVL.

The chain is built from TRBV19 and TRBJ2-5, with TRBD1 matching over 7 bases. With V trimmed by 4 bases and J by 6 bases, 5 bases remained unmatched. The V gene's germline CDR1 is LNHDA and CDR2 SQIVND (reference sequence). This CDR3 contains 13 residues. DNA of the CDR3: TGTGCCAGTAGTAGACAGGGTTGGCAGACCCAGTACTTC. Residues: CASSRQGWQTQYF.

This clone came up once. The chain is built from TRBV6-1 and TRBJ2-3, with D maybe TRBD2 (5 bases). Trimming cost V 2 bases and J 0 bases, with 15 bases left between them. Germline CDR1 and CDR2: MNHNS and SASEGT. The CDR3 contains 17 residues. The CDR3 loop reads CASSEQEVIGSTDTQYF. CDR3 sequence (DNA): TGTGCCAGCAGTGAACAGGAGGTGATAGGAAGCACAGATACGCAGTATTTT.

V is TRBV2 and J is TRBJ1-2, with D possibly matching TRBD1 (6 bases). Trimming took off 7 bases at V and 2 bases at J, with 20 bases between the two ends. This CDR3 is built from 16 residues. Per the germline V gene, CDR1 is SNHLY and CDR2 is FYNNEI. The CDR3: CASISIPQGANYGYTF. The CDR3 DNA reads TGTGCCAGCATCTCGATCCCACAGGGAGCCAACTATGGCTACACCTTC.

This clone was observed a few times. The V gene is TRBV5-1, the J gene TRBJ1-1; a weak D match, TRBD1 (5 bases). V lost 4 bases and J 1 base, leaving 8 bases between the germline ends. The CDR3 contains 13 residues. CDR1 is SGHRS, CDR2 YFSETQ, per germline. The CDR3 nucleotides read TGCGCCAGCAGCGAACAGGAGAACACTGAAGCTTTCTTT. This sequence encodes CASSEQENTEAFF.

The chain combines TRBV6-5 with TRBJ2-7, with D possibly TRBD2 on 6 matching bases. Germline V gene sequence: CDR1 MNHEY, CDR2 SVGAGI. This CDR3 is built from 12 residues. Trimming stripped 7 bases from V and 2 bases from J, with 9 bases between. The CDR3 region is CASKDYTYEQYF. The DNA of the CDR3 is TGTGCCAGCAAGGACTATACCTACGAGCAGTACTTC.

This chain links TRBV5-1 with TRBJ2-1, with 11 bases lining up with TRBD2. V lost 2 bases and J lost 8; bases outside the gene matches: 6. Looked up from germline, CDR1 is SGHRS and CDR2 is YFSETQ. CDR3 length: 15 residues. The CDR3 loop reads CASSFGTSGQDEQFF. The CDR3 coding sequence is TGCGCCAGCAGCTTCGGGACTAGCGGCCAGGATGAGCAGTTCTTC.

The chain combines TRBV6-5 with TRBJ2-5, with D possibly TRBD2 on 5 matching bases. From germline, CDR1 is MNHEY and CDR2 SVGAGI. The V and J ends lost 2 bases and 5 bases respectively, with 9 bases between them. This CDR3 comprises 13 residues. CDR3 amino acids: CASSYVGGETQYF. CDR3 DNA: TGTGCCAGCAGTTACGTTGGCGGGGAGACCCAGTACTTC.

J is TRBJ1-6 and V is TRBV5-5; D remains unclear. Germline V CDR1 and CDR2: SGHKS, YYEKEE (reference sequence). The CDR3 sequence is 15 residues long. V was cut by 0 bases and J by 10 bases, with 14 bases left in between. The CDR3 reads CASSLVAARGSPLHF. The CDR3 DNA reads TGTGCCAGCAGCTTGGTGGCCGCTCGTGGCTCACCCCTCCACTTT.

A single count supports this clone. The V gene is TRBV5-4, the J gene TRBJ1-2; 8 bases line up with TRBD1. There are 15 residues in the CDR3. Looked up from germline, CDR1 is SGHNT and CDR2 is YYREEE (reference sequence). V shed 4 bases, J shed 2 bases, and the junction held 7 bases outside the gene matches. CDR3 amino acids: CASSLPGTGNYGYTF. The DNA for the CDR3 is TGTGCCAGCAGCCTTCCCGGGACAGGAAACTATGGCTACACCTTC. Full variable domain (missing parts from reference TRBV5-4 and TRBJ1-2): ETGVTQSPTHLIKTRGQQVTLRCSSQSGHNTVSWYQQALGQGPQFIFQYYREEENGRGNFPPRFSGLQFPNYSSELNVNALELDDSALYLCASSLPGTGNYGYTFGSGTRLTVV.

The rearrangement links TRBV9 to TRBJ1-6; 7 bases are a match to TRBD1. Germline trimming cut 4 bases from V and 8 bases from J; bases unmatched to any gene: 9. The length of the CDR3 is 15 residues. Germline V gives CDR1 SGDLS, CDR2 YYNGEE. In DNA, the CDR3 is TGTGCCAGCAGCCCGACGACAGGGTTTGATTCACCCCTCCACTTT. It codes for CASSPTTGFDSPLHF.

The chain uses TRBV11-1 and TRBJ1-2; D might be TRBD1 (6 bases). The germline V and J ends were trimmed by 5 bases and 6 bases, with 16 bases remaining between them. Per the germline V gene, CDR1 is SGHAT and CDR2 is FQDESV (reference sequence). The CDR3 length is 14 residues. CDR3 bases: TGTGCCAGCAGCCCCACGGACAGAAACCATGGCTACACCTTC. Protein: CASSPTDRNHGYTF.

The gene calls are TRBV29-1 and TRBJ1-2, with no clear D. V was cut by 1 base and J by 7 bases, with 10 bases left in between. Per the germline V gene, CDR1 is SQVTM and CDR2 is ANQGSEA. The CDR3 covers 12 residues. This CDR3 reads CSVEGREAGYTF. Here the CDR3 DNA reads TGCAGCGTTGAAGGCCGGGAAGCTGGCTACACCTTC.

The chain has TRBV21-1 and TRBJ2-3; TRBD2 is the table's D call, not checked against the DNA. TRBV21-1 is a recognized pseudogene. This CDR3 is 22 amino acids long. This CDR3 is CASSTRSVSGTSGGPSTDTQYF. The CDR3 bases are TGTGCCAGCAGCACACGGTCGGTTTCCGGGACTAGCGGGGGCCCTAGCACAGATACGCAGTATTTT.

This clone was observed a few times. The chain couples TRBV18 to TRBJ1-3, with D hard to call. Looked up from germline, CDR1 is KGHSH and CDR2 is LQKENI. CDR3 size: 14 residues. V lost 5 bases, J lost 0 bases, and 8 bases lay in between. The CDR3 here is CASSTSVSGNTIYF. The CDR3 nucleotides are TGTGCCAGCTCAACCAGTGTCTCTGGAAACACCATATATTTT.

CDR3 DNA sequence: TGTGCCAGCAGCCAGAACGGAGGGACCTACGAGCAGTACTTC. Translating gives CASSQNGGTYEQYF. V gene TRBV3-1 (or the pseudogene TRBV3-2) combines with J gene TRBJ2-7; tentative D call: TRBD2 (6 bases). The CDR3 has 14 amino acids. Germline CDR1 reads LGHDT; CDR2 reads YNNKEL (reference sequence). V was clipped by 3 bases and J by 2 bases, with 11 bases between them.

The V and J genes are TRBV2 and TRBJ2-5, with D possibly being TRBD1 (6 bases). The CDR3 consists of 13 residues. Trimming removed 5 bases at V and 3 bases at J, with 10 bases between. Germline loops: CDR1 SNHLY, CDR2 FYNNEI. In DNA form, the CDR3 reads TGTGCCAGCAGTCAGACAGGAAAAGAGACCCAGTACTTC. Protein: CASSQTGKETQYF. Based on the CDR3 plus reference TRBV2 and TRBJ2-5, the full variable domain is EPEVTQTPSHQVTQMGQEVILRCVPISNHLYFYWYRQILGQKVEFLVSFYNNEISEKSEIFDDQFSVERPDGSNFTLKIRSTKLEDSAMYFCASSQTGKETQYFGPGTRLLVL.

This chain uses TRBV7-2 with TRBJ2-1, with 9 bases fitting TRBD2. This CDR3 comprises 15 residues. The germline V gene has CDR1 SGHTA and CDR2 FQGNSA. V was pared by 3 bases and J by 2 bases, with 2 bases of the junction left unmatched. CDR3 nucleotide sequence: TGTGCCAGCAGCTTGGCTAGCGGGACCTACAATGAGCAGTTCTTC. It encodes CASSLASGTYNEQFF.

This clone is a singleton in its sample. The V call is TRBV19, the J call TRBJ1-2, with 8 bases that match TRBD1. CDR3 length equals 13 residues. The V gene's germline CDR1 is LNHDA and CDR2 SQIVND (reference sequence). V trimming: 6 bases; J trimming: 4 bases; junction bases outside the gene matches: 4. The CDR3 spells CASSRQGPYGYTF. CDR3 nucleotides: TGTGCCAGTAGCAGACAGGGGCCCTATGGCTACACCTTC. The variable domain in full, completed from reference TRBV19 and TRBJ1-2, reads DGGITQSPKYLFRKEGQNVTLSCEQNLNHDAMYWYRQDPGQGLRLIYYSQIVNDFQKGDIAEGYSVSREKKESFPLTVTSAQKNPTAFYLCASSRQGPYGYTFGSGTRLTVV.

The chain has TRBV28 and TRBJ1-1; no clear D. The CDR3 sequence is 18 residues long. CDR1 and CDR2 from the germline V gene are MDHEN and SYDVKM. The V end was cut by 8 bases, the J end by 1 base, with 26 bases between. The CDR3 spells CASPSRLGEWQKNTEAFF. For the CDR3, the DNA is TGTGCCAGCCCCTCCAGGCTTGGTGAATGGCAAAAGAACACTGAAGCTTTCTTT.

The J gene is TRBJ1-1, the V gene TRBV2; a possible D gene is TRBD1 (5 bases). CDR1 and CDR2 from the germline V gene are SNHLY and FYNNEI. V gave up 5 bases and J gave up 3 bases, with 10 bases separating them. This CDR3 comprises 13 residues. The CDR3: CASSLDSYTEAFF. The CDR3 coding sequence is TGTGCCAGCAGTCTTGACAGCTACACTGAAGCTTTCTTT. Based on the CDR3 plus reference TRBV2 and TRBJ1-1, the full variable domain is EPEVTQTPSHQVTQMGQEVILRCVPISNHLYFYWYRQILGQKVEFLVSFYNNEISEKSEIFDDQFSVERPDGSNFTLKIRSTKLEDSAMYFCASSLDSYTEAFFGQGTRLTVV.

The CDR3 nucleotides are TGTGCCAGCAGCCAAGATCTCGGCGGCAATGAGCAGTTCTTC. Residues: CASSQDLGGNEQFF. The rearrangement links TRBV3-1 (or the pseudogene TRBV3-2) to TRBJ2-1; D not certain. Germline CDR1 LGHDT, CDR2 YNNKEL (reference sequence). The CDR3 runs 14 residues. V gave up 0 bases and J gave up 6 bases, with 9 bases separating them.

This chain uses TRBV5-1 with TRBJ1-2; TRBD1 agrees at 10 bases. Germline assignment: CDR1 SGHRS and CDR2 YFSETQ. With V trimmed by 1 base and J by 7 bases, 7 bases remained unmatched. CDR3 length equals 15 residues. This CDR3 is CASSLSPGQGLGYTF. As DNA, the CDR3 is TGCGCCAGCAGCTTGTCCCCGGGACAGGGGCTTGGCTACACCTTC.

The gene calls are TRBV9 and TRBJ2-7; D gene uncertain. The CDR3 is 11 residues long. The germline V gene has CDR1 SGDLS and CDR2 YYNGEE. Trimming left V 3 bases short and J 2 bases short, with 3 bases between. The CDR3 protein is CASSATYEQYF. In nucleotides, the CDR3 is TGTGCCAGCAGCGCCACCTACGAGCAGTACTTC. Using reference TRBV9 and TRBJ2-7 for the parts outside the CDR3, the full variable domain is DSGVTQTPKHLITATGQRVTLRCSPRSGDLSVYWYQQSLDQGLQFLIQYYNGEERAKGNILERFSAQQFPDLHSELNLSSLELGDSALYFCASSATYEQYFGPGTRLTVT.

This rearrangement joins TRBV2 to TRBJ2-1; 7 nucleotides agree with TRBD2. Germline CDR1 reads SNHLY; CDR2 reads FYNNEI. The CDR3 covers 15 residues. Trimming removed 1 base from V and 4 bases from J; junction bases left unmatched: 4. The CDR3 protein is CASSEGGRGYNEQFF. The CDR3 DNA reads as TGTGCCAGCAGTGAAGGAGGGAGGGGTTACAATGAGCAGTTCTTC. Full variable domain (remainder filled in from reference TRBV2 and TRBJ2-1): EPEVTQTPSHQVTQMGQEVILRCVPISNHLYFYWYRQILGQKVEFLVSFYNNEISEKSEIFDDQFSVERPDGSNFTLKIRSTKLEDSAMYFCASSEGGRGYNEQFFGPGTRLTVL.

This clone showed up just once. The chain recombines TRBV2 with TRBJ1-5; a possible D gene is TRBD1 (6 bases). There are 18 residues in the CDR3. V was clipped by 1 base and J by 3 bases, with 19 bases between them. Per germline, CDR1 SNHLY and CDR2 FYNNEI. This CDR3 is CASSEGGWGGRLNQPQHF. The CDR3, as DNA: TGTGCCAGCAGTGAAGGGGGATGGGGGGGCAGGCTCAATCAGCCCCAGCATTTT.

This rearrangement joins TRBV9 to TRBJ1-6; D is unclear. The CDR3 loop spans 15 amino acids. V lost 0 bases and J lost 7, with 11 bases in between. The V gene's germline CDR1 is SGDLS and CDR2 YYNGEE. The CDR3 reads CASSVGPGRNSPLHF. CDR3 in DNA: TGTGCCAGCAGCGTAGGTCCAGGCCGGAATTCACCCCTCCACTTT.

This chain uses TRBV3-1 (or the pseudogene TRBV3-2) with TRBJ1-1; 7 positions match TRBD1. J gave up 4 bases and V 4 bases, and 3 bases lay outside the gene matches. The germline CDR1 and CDR2 sequences are LGHDT and YNNKEL (reference sequence). The CDR3 covers 13 residues. This CDR3 is CASSLAGGTEAFF. CDR3 DNA: TGTGCCAGCAGCCTAGCAGGGGGCACTGAAGCTTTCTTT.

The chain is built from TRBV6-4 and TRBJ2-3; D gene ambiguous. The CDR3 runs 12 residues. In germline, CDR1 is MRHNA, CDR2 SNTAGT. V lost 6 bases and J lost 5, with 9 bases in between. The CDR3 nucleotides are TGTGCCAGCAGCGACGAGGTAGATACGCAGTATTTT. This encodes CASSDEVDTQYF.

The gene calls are TRBV6-5 and TRBJ2-1; 9 nucleotides agree with TRBD2. The junction had 6 bases not matched to a gene; V was cut back by 4 bases and J by 8 bases. This CDR3 has 14 residues. Germline CDR1 reads MNHEY; CDR2 reads SVGAGI. The CDR3 DNA reads TGTGCCAGCAGTTTTAGCGGGAGACTGGATGAGCAGTTCTTC. Amino acids: CASSFSGRLDEQFF.

The V call is TRBV4-1, the J call TRBJ2-7, with 10 bases aligning to TRBD1. The V gene end was trimmed by 4 bases and the J gene end by 6 bases; junction bases not matched to a gene: 15. Germline V CDR1 and CDR2: MGHRA, YSYEKL. CDR3 length equals 17 residues. CDR3 in DNA: TGCGCCAGCAGCCTATCGCCGGGACAGGGGAGTGGTCGCGAGCAGTACTTC. Its translation: CASSLSPGQGSGREQYF.

This clone has a single count. This CDR3 is CASSPPGLGKQETQYF. CDR3 nucleotide sequence: TGTGCCAGCTCACCTCCGGGGTTAGGGAAGCAAGAGACCCAGTACTTC. V and J are TRBV18 and TRBJ2-5, with a tentative D call TRBD2 (5 bases). V shed 3 bases and J shed 2 bases, with 16 bases lying between them. This CDR3 is built from 16 residues. Germline CDR1 is KGHSH and CDR2 is LQKENI.